These 15 T cell receptor beta chains originate from one sample sequenced in a study of cytomegalovirus exposure and HLA in healthy donors (dated by TCRdb to about 2017). The library came from the immunoSEQ multiplex PCR assay. For the multiplex PCR, a mixture combining 60 forward primers for TCR Vbeta segments and 13 reverse primers for TCR Jbeta segments was used. Drawn from immuneACCESS, this table holds only the in-frame rearrangements with V and J called that TCRdb kept. Clones are partly lost; checked studies trace under half to an unresolved V gene and leave the rest unexplained. This sample lists 200,000 or so clones; over 60% were detected once. Together, the top ten hold around 2% of the sample. The specimen was PBMCs. The receptors stem from a man between 18 and 35 years old in good health and CMV-seronegative.

The chain couples TRBV4-3 to TRBJ2-1; 8 bases map to TRBD2. CDR1 is LGHNA and CDR2 is YSLEER in the germline V gene. The CDR3 is made up of 17 amino acids. J gave up 7 bases and V 1 base, and 12 bases lay outside the gene matches. The CDR3 DNA reads TGCGCCAGCAGCCAAGTCTCCACGGGAGGGCTGGGGAATGAGCAGTTCTTC. Protein: CASSQVSTGGLGNEQFF.

The chain recombines TRBV7-2 with TRBJ2-3; no reliable D call. Trimming shortened V by 4 bases and J by 2 bases, and 4 bases separated the two germline ends. The CDR3 spans 12 residues. Germline CDR1 reads SGHTA; CDR2 reads FQGNSA. CDR3 nucleotide sequence: TGTGCCAGCAGCTCCTCCACAGATACGCAGTATTTT. Protein product: CASSSSTDTQYF.

This chain connects TRBV6-1 to TRBJ1-6, with TRBD1 matching over 7 bases. CDR1 MNHNS and CDR2 SASEGT come from the germline V gene. The CDR3 has 14 amino acids. V dropped 6 bases and J dropped 7; count of bases not matched to a gene: 6. CDR3 bases: TGTGCCAGCAGACTCGGGACAGACAATTCACCCCTCCACTTT. Its protein is CASRLGTDNSPLHF.

The chain links TRBV19 to TRBJ2-7, with D perhaps TRBD2 (5 bases). This CDR3 is built from 15 residues. V lost 5 bases and J lost 1, with 15 bases in between. Germline-derived CDR1 and CDR2 are LNHDA and SQIVND (reference sequence). The CDR3 region has the DNA TGTGCCAGTAGTCCACGCCGGGAAAAGTCCTACGAGCAGTACTTC. Protein: CASSPRREKSYEQYF. Filled out from reference TRBV19 and TRBJ2-7, the complete variable domain reads DGGITQSPKYLFRKEGQNVTLSCEQNLNHDAMYWYRQDPGQGLRLIYYSQIVNDFQKGDIAEGYSVSREKKESFPLTVTSAQKNPTAFYLCASSPRREKSYEQYFGPGTRLTVT.

The chain carries TRBV7-6 and TRBJ2-1; 14 bases are a match to TRBD2. Germline-derived CDR1 and CDR2 are SGHVS and FNYEAQ. Losses at the gene ends were 1 base for V and 7 bases for J; bases not matched to a gene: 0. This CDR3 is built from 15 residues. The CDR3 region is CASSLGLAGGNEQFF. DNA for the CDR3: TGTGCCAGCAGCTTAGGACTAGCGGGAGGGAATGAGCAGTTCTTC. The whole variable domain, remainder taken from reference TRBV7-6 and TRBJ2-1, is GAGVSQSPRYKVTKRGQDVALRCDPISGHVSLYWYRQALGQGPEFLTYFNYEAQQDKSGLPNDRFSAERPEGSISTLTIQRTEQRDSAMYRCASSLGLAGGNEQFFGPGTRLTVL.

The gene calls are TRBV10-1 and TRBJ2-1, with 11 bases aligning to TRBD2. The CDR3 runs 13 residues. The V gene end was trimmed by 9 bases and the J gene end by 7 bases; junction bases not matched to a gene: 5. CDR1 and CDR2 (germline): WNHNN, SYGVQD (reference sequence). The CDR3 sequence: CASRVAGGNEQFF. In DNA form, the CDR3 reads TGCGCCAGTAGGGTAGCGGGAGGGAATGAGCAGTTCTTC.

This sequence joins TRBV4-3 and TRBJ2-3, with TRBD2 matching over 8 bases. The CDR3 spans 14 residues. From germline, CDR1 is LGHNA and CDR2 YSLEER. V dropped 4 bases and J dropped 4; count of bases not matched to a gene: 4. In DNA, the CDR3 is TGCGCCAGCAGCCCTCAGCGGGAGTCAGATACGCAGTATTTT. It yields the protein CASSPQRESDTQYF.

This clone has just one count. The chain employs TRBV18 and TRBJ1-1, with D maybe TRBD1 (5 bases). The V gene lost 3 bases and the J gene lost 5 bases, with 16 bases spanning the gap. The CDR3 runs 15 residues. Germline-derived CDR1 and CDR2 are KGHSH and LQKENI. The CDR3 bases are TGTGCCAGCTCACCCCAGACAGAAATGGAAACTGAAGCTTTCTTT. It codes for CASSPQTEMETEAFF.

On this clone: It is likely a read error, because the conserved phenylalanine at the end of the CDR3 is missing. No DNA is shown, since the ends of the CDR3 on it are uncertain; the CDR3 is the one TCRdb lists. V is TRBV6-5 and J is TRBJ2-7; the DNA was not compared with TRBD1, the D call given in the table. Counting both end residues, the CDR3 totals 14 amino acids. Germline lookup yields CDR1 MNHEY and CDR2 SVGAGI. The CDR3 reads CASRILCILYSQGL.

The CDR3 loop is CAWSVTAGNTGELFF. As DNA, the CDR3 is TGTGCCTGGAGTGTCACGGCAGGGAACACCGGGGAGCTGTTTTTT. The J gene is TRBJ2-2, the V gene TRBV30; D ambiguous. Germline V CDR1 and CDR2: GTSNPN, SVGIG (reference sequence). Trimming removed 0 bases from V and 1 base from J, with 9 bases in between. CDR3 size: 15 residues.

J is TRBJ2-1 and V is TRBV9; tentatively, D is TRBD1 (6 bases). The germline V gene has CDR1 SGDLS and CDR2 YYNGEE. V was clipped by 4 bases and J by 6 bases, with 11 bases between them. This CDR3 region has 13 residues. The CDR3 bases are TGTGCCAGCAGCTCCGGGACAAGCAATGAGCAGTTCTTC. It yields the protein CASSSGTSNEQFF.

This chain joins TRBV7-8 and TRBJ2-2; D ambiguous. The CDR3 totals 14 residues. V was cut by 4 bases and J by 5 bases, with 11 bases left in between. The germline V gene encodes CDR1 SGHVS and CDR2 FQNEAQ. The CDR3 sequence is CASSSYQTTGELFF. CDR3 nucleotides: TGTGCCAGCAGCTCGTACCAAACAACCGGGGAGCTGTTTTTT.

The chain carries TRBV20-1 and TRBJ1-1; D unresolved. Germline V lookup: CDR1 DFQATT, CDR2 SNEGSKA (reference sequence). CDR3 length equals 11 residues. The V end lost 6 bases, the J end lost 1 base, and 6 bases lay between the germline ends. The CDR3 loop is CSAAGNTEAFF. The DNA of the CDR3 is TGCAGTGCCGCCGGGAACACTGAAGCTTTCTTT.

The rearrangement joins TRBV7-8 to TRBJ1-5; 7 bases are shared with TRBD1. With V trimmed by 5 bases and J by 11 bases, 9 bases remained unmatched. Germline V gene lookup returns CDR1 SGHVS and CDR2 FQNEAQ. The CDR3 length is 13 residues. CDR3 sequence: CASSGTGDQAQHF. Here the CDR3 DNA reads TGTGCCAGCAGCGGTACAGGGGACCAGGCCCAGCATTTT.

This chain connects TRBV6-1 to TRBJ2-2; 8 bases line up with TRBD1. V was clipped by 1 base and J by 4 bases; unmatched bases: 8. The CDR3 loop spans 17 amino acids. CDR1 and CDR2 from the germline V gene are MNHNS and SASEGT. CDR3 coding DNA: TGTGCCAGCAGTGAAGAGGATAGGACAGGGTCCACCGGGGAGCTGTTTTTT. It translates to CASSEEDRTGSTGELFF.